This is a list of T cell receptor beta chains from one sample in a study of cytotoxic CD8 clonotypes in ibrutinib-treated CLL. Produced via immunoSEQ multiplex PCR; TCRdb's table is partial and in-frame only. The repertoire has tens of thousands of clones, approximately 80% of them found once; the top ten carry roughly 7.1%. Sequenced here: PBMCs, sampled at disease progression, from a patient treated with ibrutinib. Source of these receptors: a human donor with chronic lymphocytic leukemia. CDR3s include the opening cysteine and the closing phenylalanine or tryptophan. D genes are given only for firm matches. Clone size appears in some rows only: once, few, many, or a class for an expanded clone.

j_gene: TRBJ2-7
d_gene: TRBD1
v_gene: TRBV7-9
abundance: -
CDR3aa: CASRAQGSSEQYF
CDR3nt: TGTGCCAGCAGAGCACAGGGGAGCTCCGAGCAGTACTTC

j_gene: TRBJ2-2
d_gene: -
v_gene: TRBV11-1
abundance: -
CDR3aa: CASSFMLSGNTGELFF
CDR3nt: TGTGCCAGCAGCTTCATGCTTAGCGGGAACACCGGGGAGCTGTTTTTT

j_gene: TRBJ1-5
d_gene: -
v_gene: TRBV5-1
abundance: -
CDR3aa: CASSPGQINQPQHF
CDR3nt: TGCGCCAGCAGCCCCGGACAGATCAATCAGCCCCAGCATTTT

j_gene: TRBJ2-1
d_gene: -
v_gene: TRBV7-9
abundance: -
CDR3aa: CASSNKEGSYNEQFF
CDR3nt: TGTGCCAGCAGCAATAAGGAAGGCTCCTACAATGAGCAGTTCTTC

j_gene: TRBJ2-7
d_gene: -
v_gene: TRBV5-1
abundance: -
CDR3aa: CASSWRLRYEQYF
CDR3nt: TGCGCCAGCAGCTGGAGGTTGCGCTACGAGCAGTACTTC

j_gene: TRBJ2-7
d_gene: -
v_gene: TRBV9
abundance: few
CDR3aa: CASSPWVSSHEQYF
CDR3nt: TGTGCCAGCAGCCCCTGGGTCTCATCCCACGAGCAGTACTTC

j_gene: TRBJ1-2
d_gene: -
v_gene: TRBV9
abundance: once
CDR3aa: CASSVEGHYGYTF
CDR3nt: TGTGCCAGCAGCGTAGAGGGCCACTATGGCTACACCTTC

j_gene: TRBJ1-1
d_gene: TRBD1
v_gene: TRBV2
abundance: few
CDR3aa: CASRGTGGTEAFF
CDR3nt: TGTGCCAGCAGGGGGACAGGGGGAACTGAAGCTTTCTTT

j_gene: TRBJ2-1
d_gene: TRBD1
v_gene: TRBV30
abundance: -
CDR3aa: CAWSVGTVYNEQFF
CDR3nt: TGTGCCTGGAGTGTCGGGACAGTTTACAATGAGCAGTTCTTC

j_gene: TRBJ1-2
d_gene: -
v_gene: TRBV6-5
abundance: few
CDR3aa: CASSYRREHGYTF
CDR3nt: TGTGCCAGCAGTTACCGCAGGGAGCATGGCTACACCTTC

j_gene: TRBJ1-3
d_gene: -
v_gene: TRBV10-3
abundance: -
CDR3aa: CASLREGSGNTIYF
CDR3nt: TGTGCCTCCCTGCGGGAGGGATCTGGAAACACCATATATTTT

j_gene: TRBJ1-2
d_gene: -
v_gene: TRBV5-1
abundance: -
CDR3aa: CASSPRDTLTYGYTF
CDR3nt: TGCGCCAGCAGCCCCCGGGACACCCTTACCTATGGCTACACCTTC

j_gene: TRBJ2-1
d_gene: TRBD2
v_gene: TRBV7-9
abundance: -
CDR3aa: CASSKGTNYNEQFF
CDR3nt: TGTGCCAGCAGCAAAGGGACTAACTACAATGAGCAGTTCTTC

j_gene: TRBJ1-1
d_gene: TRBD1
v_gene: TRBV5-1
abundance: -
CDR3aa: CASSQGALGTEAFF
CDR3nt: TGCGCCAGCAGTCAGGGGGCGCTGGGTACTGAAGCTTTCTTT

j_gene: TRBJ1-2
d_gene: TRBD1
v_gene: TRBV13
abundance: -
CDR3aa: CASSQGQLNYGYTF
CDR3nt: TGTGCCAGCAGCCAGGGACAGCTGAACTATGGCTACACCTTC

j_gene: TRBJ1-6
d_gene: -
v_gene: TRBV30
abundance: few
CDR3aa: CAWTLRSVSSPLHF
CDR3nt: TGTGCCTGGACCCTCAGGTCGGTCTCCTCACCCCTCCACTTT

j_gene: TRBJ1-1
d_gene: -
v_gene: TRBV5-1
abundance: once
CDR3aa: CASSLEQNTEAFF
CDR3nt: TGCGCCAGCAGCTTGGAACAGAACACTGAAGCTTTCTTT

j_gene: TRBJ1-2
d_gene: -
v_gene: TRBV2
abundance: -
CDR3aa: CASSEGGYYGYTF
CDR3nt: TGTGCCAGCAGTGAAGGGGGTTACTATGGCTACACCTTC

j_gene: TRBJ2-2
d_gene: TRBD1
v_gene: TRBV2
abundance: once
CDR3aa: CASRGDRSNTGELFF
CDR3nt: TGTGCCAGCAGGGGGGACAGATCGAACACCGGGGAGCTGTTTTTT

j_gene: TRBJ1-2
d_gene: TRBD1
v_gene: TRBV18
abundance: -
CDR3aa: CASSGQGAGGYTF
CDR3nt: TGTGCCAGCTCGGGACAGGGGGCAGGTGGCTACACCTTC

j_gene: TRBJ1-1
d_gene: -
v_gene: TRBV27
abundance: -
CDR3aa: CASAPGVANTEAFF
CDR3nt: TGTGCCAGCGCCCCGGGGGTGGCGAACACTGAAGCTTTCTTT

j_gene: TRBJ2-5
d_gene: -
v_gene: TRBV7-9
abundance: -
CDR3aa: CASSLARTSLLGTQYF
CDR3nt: TGTGCCAGCAGCTTAGCGCGGACGTCGCTTTTAGGGACCCAGTACTTC

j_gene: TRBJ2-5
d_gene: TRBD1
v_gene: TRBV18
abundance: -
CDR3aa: CASSGPGQGRETQYF
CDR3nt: TGTGCCAGCTCAGGGCCGGGACAGGGGCGAGAGACCCAGTACTTC

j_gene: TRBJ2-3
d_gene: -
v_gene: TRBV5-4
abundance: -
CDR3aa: CASSLDPDVRQYF
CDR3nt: TGTGCCAGCAGCTTGGATCCGGATGTGAGGCAGTATTTT

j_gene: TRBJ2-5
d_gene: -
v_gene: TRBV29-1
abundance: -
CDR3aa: CSVDEYRGRGVGETQYF
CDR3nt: TGCAGCGTAGACGAATACCGGGGCCGGGGAGTTGGCGAGACCCAGTACTTC

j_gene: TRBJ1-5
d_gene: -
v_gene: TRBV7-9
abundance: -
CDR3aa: CASSTDSHQPQHF
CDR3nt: TGTGCCAGCAGCACAGACTCCCATCAGCCCCAGCATTTT

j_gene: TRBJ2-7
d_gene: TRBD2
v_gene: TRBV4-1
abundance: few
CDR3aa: CASSPLTSGNSYEQYF
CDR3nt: TGCGCCAGCAGTCCTTTGACTAGCGGGAACTCCTACGAGCAGTACTTC

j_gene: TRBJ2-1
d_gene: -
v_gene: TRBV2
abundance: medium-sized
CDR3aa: CASTGVGVYNEQFF
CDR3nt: TGTGCCAGCACGGGGGTGGGCGTGTACAATGAGCAGTTCTTC

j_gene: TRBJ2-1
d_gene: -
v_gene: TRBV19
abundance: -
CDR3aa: CASRTGAHYNEQFF
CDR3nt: TGTGCCAGTAGGACGGGGGCGCATTACAATGAGCAGTTCTTC

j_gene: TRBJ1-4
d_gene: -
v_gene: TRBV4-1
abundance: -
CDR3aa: CASSQDHRSEKLFF
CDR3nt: TGCGCCAGCAGCCAAGATCACCGGAGTGAAAAACTGTTTTTT

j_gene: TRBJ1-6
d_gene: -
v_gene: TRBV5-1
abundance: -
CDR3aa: CASSLAVFSNSPLHF
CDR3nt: TGCGCCAGCAGCTTGGCAGTGTTTAGTAATTCACCCCTCCACTTT

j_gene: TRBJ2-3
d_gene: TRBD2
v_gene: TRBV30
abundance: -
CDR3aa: CAWSLGQAGAHTDTQYF
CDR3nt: TGTGCCTGGAGCCTAGGACAAGCGGGAGCACACACAGATACGCAGTATTTT

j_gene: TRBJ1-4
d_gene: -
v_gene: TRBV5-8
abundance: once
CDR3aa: CASNPMAALATNEKLFF
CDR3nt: TGTGCCAGCAACCCTATGGCAGCCCTTGCAACTAATGAAAAACTGTTTTTT

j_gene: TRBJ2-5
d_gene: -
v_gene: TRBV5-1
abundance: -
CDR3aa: CASSSDFQETQYF
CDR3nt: TGCGCCAGCAGCTCGGACTTCCAAGAGACCCAGTACTTC

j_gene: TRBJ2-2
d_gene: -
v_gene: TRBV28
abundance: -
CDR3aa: CASAGADTGELFF
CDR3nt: TGTGCCAGCGCGGGGGCTGACACCGGGGAGCTGTTTTTT

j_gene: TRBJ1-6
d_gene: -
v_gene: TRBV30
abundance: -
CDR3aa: CAWSGDFNSPLHF
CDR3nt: TGTGCCTGGAGTGGAGATTTCAATTCACCCCTCCACTTT

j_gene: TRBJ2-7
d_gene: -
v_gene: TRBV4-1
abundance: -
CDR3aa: CASSQLSSYEQYF
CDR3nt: TGCGCCAGCAGCCAACTCAGTTCCTACGAGCAGTACTTC

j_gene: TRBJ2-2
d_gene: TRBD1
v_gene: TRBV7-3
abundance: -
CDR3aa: CASSIGDRYTGELFF
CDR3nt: TGTGCCAGCAGCATAGGGGACAGATACACCGGGGAGCTGTTTTTT

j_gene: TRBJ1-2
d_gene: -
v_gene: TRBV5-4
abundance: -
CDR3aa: CASSLDGHLLGYGYTF
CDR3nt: TGTGCCAGCAGCTTGGACGGACACCTTCTCGGCTATGGCTACACCTTC

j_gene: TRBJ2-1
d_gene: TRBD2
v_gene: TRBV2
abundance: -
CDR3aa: CASGLLAGGMHEQFF
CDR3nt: TGTGCCAGTGGCCTCCTAGCGGGGGGCATGCATGAGCAGTTCTTC

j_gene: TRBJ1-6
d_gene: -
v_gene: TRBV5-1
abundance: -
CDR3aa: CASSLVGDSYNSPLHF
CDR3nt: TGCGCCAGCAGCTTGGTTGGTGACTCCTATAATTCACCCCTCCACTTT

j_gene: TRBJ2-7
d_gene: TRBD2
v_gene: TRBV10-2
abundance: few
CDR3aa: CASTLAGYEQYF
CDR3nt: TGCGCCAGCACACTAGCGGGATATGAGCAGTACTTC

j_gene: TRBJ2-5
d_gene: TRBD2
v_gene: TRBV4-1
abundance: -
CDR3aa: CASSQTGLQETQYF
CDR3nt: TGCGCCAGCAGCCAAACGGGACTACAAGAGACCCAGTACTTC

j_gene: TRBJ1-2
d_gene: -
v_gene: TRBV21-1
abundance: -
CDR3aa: CASSRGPGTGREVYGYTF
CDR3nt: TGTGCCAGCAGCAGGGGTCCCGGGACAGGGAGGGAGGTCTATGGCTACACCTTC

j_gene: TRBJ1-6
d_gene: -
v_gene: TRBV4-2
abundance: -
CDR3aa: CASSQDGGTGNSPLHF
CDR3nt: TGTGCCAGCAGCCAAGACGGGGGGACGGGTAATTCACCCCTCCACTTT

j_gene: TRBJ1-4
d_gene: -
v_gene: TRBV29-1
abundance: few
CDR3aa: CSVGQRRGLFF
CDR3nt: TGCAGCGTAGGACAGCGCAGGGGACTGTTTTTT

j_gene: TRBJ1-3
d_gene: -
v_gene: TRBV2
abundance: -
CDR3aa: CASSVGRGANGNTIYF
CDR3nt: TGTGCCAGCAGTGTAGGGCGGGGGGCCAATGGAAACACCATATATTTT

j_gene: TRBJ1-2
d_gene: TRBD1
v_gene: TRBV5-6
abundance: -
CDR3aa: CASSLWDRAYYGYTF
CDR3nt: TGTGCCAGCAGCTTGTGGGACAGGGCGTACTATGGCTACACCTTC

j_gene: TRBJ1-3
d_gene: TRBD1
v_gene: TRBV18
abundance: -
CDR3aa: CASSLRDRPYSGNTIYF
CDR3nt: TGTGCCAGCTCACTGAGGGACAGACCCTACTCTGGAAACACCATATATTTT